The rows below give T cell receptor beta chains drawn from one sample of a study of blood T cells in healthy people across ages. TCRdb used MiXCR to reprocess the 5' RACE reads, holding one entry per CDR3 protein. The table shows about a million distinct CDR3 sequences, with roughly half occurring only once. The sequenced sample was blood. The receptor source for this set is a woman aged 60-75 years in good health. Each CDR3 is given with its conserved first and last residue. A D gene is named only where the DNA matches it firmly. Not all rows give a size; the values are once, few, many and, for expanded clones, a class.

>TRBD1|TRBV27|TRBJ2-7|NA
CASSLTGTEYEQYF
TGTGCCAGCAGTTTGACCGGGACAGAATACGAGCAGTACTTC
>NA|TRBV29-1|TRBJ2-1|NA
CSVERAGRSYNEQFF
TGCAGCGTTGAAAGGGCAGGGAGGTCCTACAATGAGCAGTTCTTC
>NA|TRBV6-6|TRBJ2-6|NA
CASNRDGNSGANVLTF
TGTGCCAGCAATCGGGACGGAAACTCTGGGGCCAACGTCCTGACTTTC
>NA|TRBV25-1|TRBJ2-2|once
CASSEWGSSTGELSF
TGTGCCAGCAGTGAATGGGGGAGTTCCACCGGGGAGCTGTCTTTT
>NA|TRBV4-2|TRBJ2-7|few
CASSPTGGNVLLSYEQYF
TGTGCCAGCAGCCCCACGGGCGGCAACGTTCTTCTCTCCTACGAGCAGTACTTC
>TRBD1|TRBV5-1|TRBJ1-6|NA
CASSFVTGSNSPLHF
TGCGCCAGCAGCTTTGTGACAGGGTCGAATTCACCCCTCCACTTT
>TRBD2|TRBV20-1|TRBJ2-7|few
CSARGLAGGSYEQYF
TGCAGTGCTAGAGGACTAGCGGGAGGGAGCTACGAGCAGTACTTC
>NA|TRBV5-6|TRBJ2-5|NA
CASRQTARAGETQYF
TGTGCCAGCAGGCAAACCGCACGGGCGGGAGAGACCCAGTACTTC
>TRBD2|TRBV4-1|TRBJ2-4|once
CASSPQAGGGAVNIQYF
TGCGCCAGCAGCCCCCAAGCGGGAGGTGGTGCGGTAAACATTCAGTACTTC
>NA|TRBV4-3|TRBJ2-3|NA
CASSQDLSGRTDTQYF
TGCGCCAGCAGCCAAGATCTGTCCGGGCGCACAGATACGCAGTATTTT
>NA|TRBV28|TRBJ1-2|NA
CASTDFYGYTF
TGTGCCAGCACAGACTTCTATGGCTACACCTTC
>NA|TRBV4-2|TRBJ1-4|few
CASSQESGAAEKLFF
TGTGCCAGCAGCCAAGAATCCGGAGCAGCCGAAAAACTGTTTTTT
>NA|TRBV20-1|TRBJ2-7|NA
CSAQGRGYEQYF
TGCAGTGCCCAAGGACGGGGCTACGAGCAGTACTTC
>TRBD1|TRBV4-3|TRBJ2-3|NA
CASSRGTASTDTQYF
TGCGCCAGCAGCCGGGGGACAGCCTCCACAGATACGCAGTATTTT
>NA|TRBV11-3|TRBJ2-1|NA
CASSLGRGIGAEQFF
TGTGCCAGCAGCTTAGGACGGGGCATTGGCGCTGAGCAGTTCTTC
>TRBD1|TRBV28|TRBJ2-1|NA
CASSFVGTGFRNEQFF
TGTGCCAGCAGTTTCGTGGGGACAGGGTTTCGCAATGAGCAGTTCTTC
>NA|TRBV6-4|TRBJ2-4|once
CASRNIQYF
TGTGCCAGCAGGAACATTCAGTACTTC
>NA|TRBV4-1|TRBJ2-7|NA
CASSLWGVYYEQYF
TGCGCCAGCAGCCTGTGGGGTGTATACTACGAGCAGTACTTC
>NA|TRBV29-1|TRBJ2-7|few
CSALGRDTYEQYF
TGCAGCGCCCTGGGCCGGGACACCTACGAGCAGTACTTC
>NA|TRBV18|TRBJ2-5|few
CASSPQGAGETQYF
TGTGCCAGCTCACCGCAAGGGGCTGGAGAGACCCAGTACTTC
>TRBD1|TRBV7-9|TRBJ2-6|once
CASSWTGTSGANVLTF
TGTGCCAGCAGTTGGACAGGGACCTCTGGGGCCAACGTCCTGACTTTC
>NA|TRBV5-1|TRBJ2-7|NA
CASSLSGVHYEQYF
TGCGCCAGCAGCTTGTCCGGGGTTCACTACGAGCAGTACTTC
>NA|TRBV13|TRBJ2-5|NA
CASSLGSYVGARDQETQYF
TGTGCCAGCAGCTTAGGCTCGTACGTCGGGGCGAGGGACCAAGAGACCCAGTACTTC
>NA|TRBV4-1|TRBJ2-5|few
CASSQDWDSLVTTQYF
TGCGCCAGCAGCCAAGATTGGGACTCCCTAGTGACGACCCAGTACTTC
>NA|TRBV29-1|TRBJ2-5|NA
CSVEGGPIGETQYF
TGCAGCGTTGAGGGCGGCCCGATCGGGGAGACCCAGTACTTC
>NA|TRBV12-3/TRBV12-4|TRBJ2-7|few
CAVGLGSLSYEQYF
TGTGCCGTCGGTCTCGGGAGTCTCTCCTACGAGCAGTACTTC
>TRBD2|TRBV12-3/TRBV12-4|TRBJ2-5|NA
CASSLRLADNNEQYF
TGTGCCAGCAGTTTAAGACTAGCGGACAACAATGAGCAGTACTTC
>NA|TRBV4-1|TRBJ2-5|few
CASSQVFGAEETQYF
TGCGCCAGCAGCCAAGTTTTTGGAGCGGAAGAGACCCAGTACTTC
>NA|TRBV7-2|TRBJ1-1|few
CASSPWGTEAFF
TGTGCCAGCAGCCCCTGGGGCACTGAAGCTTTCTTT
>NA|TRBV3-1|TRBJ2-5|many
CASSLWRSVEETQYF
TGTGCCAGCAGCCTTTGGCGGTCAGTTGAGGAGACCCAGTACTTC
>NA|TRBV5-6|TRBJ2-4|NA
CASFPEGGKNIQYF
TGTGCCAGCTTCCCCGAGGGGGGCAAAAACATTCAGTACTTC
>NA|TRBV12-3/TRBV12-4|TRBJ2-5|few
CASSLAGGTETQYF
TGTGCCAGCAGTTTAGCGGGCGGAACGGAGACCCAGTACTTC
>NA|TRBV28|TRBJ1-4|NA
CASSSRGLEKLFF
TGTGCCAGCAGTTCACGGGGACTCGAAAAACTGTTTTTT